This T cell receptor beta chain was found in a study of cytomegalovirus exposure and HLA in healthy donors. The wider study: The platform used for the approximately 120 validation repertoires matched that of the roughly 700 first-cohort repertoires, a later analysis reported.

Points on this clone: Its antigen is still unknown.

Germline assignment: CDR1 SGHAT and CDR2 FQNNGV. The CDR3 spans 15 residues. Trimming at V came to 2 bases and at J to 6 bases, leaving 5 bases not matched to a gene. Study-wide findings and caveats: Listed as cytomegalovirus-associated were 150 or so TCR beta chains.

Repertoires were generated with immunoSEQ multiplex PCR, while TCRdb's copy carries only in-frame clones and drops some. The repertoire holds fewer than 350,000 clones, with 70% to 90% as singletons. V gene TRBV11-2 combines with J gene TRBJ2-1; 9 positions match TRBD2. Sequenced material: PBMCs. The sequence was collected from a woman aged 18 to 35 in good health and CMV-seronegative. The CDR3 coding sequence is TGTGCCAGCAGCTTACAAGGCGGGAGGGCCAATGAGCAGTTCTTC. It codes for CASSLQGGRANEQFF.